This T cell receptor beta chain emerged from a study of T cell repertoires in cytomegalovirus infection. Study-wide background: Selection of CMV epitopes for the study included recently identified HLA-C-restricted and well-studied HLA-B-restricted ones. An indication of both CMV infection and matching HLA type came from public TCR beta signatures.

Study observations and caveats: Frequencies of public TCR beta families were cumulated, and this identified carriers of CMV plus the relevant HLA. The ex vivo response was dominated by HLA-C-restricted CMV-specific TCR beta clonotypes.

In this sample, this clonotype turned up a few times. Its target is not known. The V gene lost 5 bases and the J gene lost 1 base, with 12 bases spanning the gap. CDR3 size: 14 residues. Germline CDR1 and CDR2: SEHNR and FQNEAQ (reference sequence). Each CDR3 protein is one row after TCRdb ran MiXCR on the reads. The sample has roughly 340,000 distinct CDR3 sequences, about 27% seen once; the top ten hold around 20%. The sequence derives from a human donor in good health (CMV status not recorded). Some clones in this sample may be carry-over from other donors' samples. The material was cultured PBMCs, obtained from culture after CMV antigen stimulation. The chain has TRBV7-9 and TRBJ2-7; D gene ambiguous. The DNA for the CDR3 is TGTGCCAGCAGCACTGGACCGGTTTCCTACGAGCAGTACTTC. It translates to CASSTGPVSYEQYF.